One T cell receptor (beta chain) is described in this entry. Antigen unknown. Baseline was the first blood sampling point, followed by cycle 4 day 1 and cycle 7 day 1. Profiled with immunoSEQ multiplex PCR; TCRdb holds only in-frame clones, not every one. The repertoire holds 65,000 to 95,000 clones, with around 85% as singletons. These data come from a study of OX40 agonist ivuxolimab in advanced cancers. The overall study: Each patient was given ivuxolimab into a vein every 2 weeks, at 0.01 to 10 mg/kg. Points from the study as a whole: Expanded peripheral T cell antigen specificity was not determined.

Germline CDR1 reads SGHRS; CDR2 reads YFSETQ. V was shortened by 3 bases and J by 0 bases, with 7 bases between the two germline ends. The CDR3 length is 15 residues. The chain joins TRBV5-1 to TRBJ2-6; D is undetermined. The input for sequencing was CD4+ or CD8+ T cells sorted from blood, taken in a trial of the OX40 agonist ivuxolimab. The sequence was obtained from an adult with an advanced solid tumor such as melanoma, head and neck, liver or kidney cancer. CDR3: CASSSAFSGANVLTF. In DNA form, the CDR3 reads TGCGCCAGCAGCTCCGCTTTCTCTGGGGCCAACGTCCTGACTTTC.